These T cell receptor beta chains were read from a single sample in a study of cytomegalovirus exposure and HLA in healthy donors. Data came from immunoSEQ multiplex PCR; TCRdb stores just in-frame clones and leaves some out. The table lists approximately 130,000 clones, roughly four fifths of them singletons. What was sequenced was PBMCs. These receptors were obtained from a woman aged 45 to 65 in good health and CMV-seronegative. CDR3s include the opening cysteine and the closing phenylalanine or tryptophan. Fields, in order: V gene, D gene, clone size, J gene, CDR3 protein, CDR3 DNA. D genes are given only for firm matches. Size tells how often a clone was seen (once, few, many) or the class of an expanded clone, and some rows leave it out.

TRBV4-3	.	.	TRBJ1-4	CASSKGGALDEKLFF	TGCGCCAGCAGCAAAGGAGGTGCGCTAGATGAAAAACTGTTTTTT
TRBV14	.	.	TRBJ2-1	CASSQYADRGRFSYNEQFF	TGTGCCAGCAGCCAATATGCGGACAGAGGACGATTCTCCTACAATGAGCAGTTCTTC
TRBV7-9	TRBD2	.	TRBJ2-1	CASSLGLAVYNEQFF	TGTGCCAGCAGCTTAGGGCTAGCGGTCTACAATGAGCAGTTCTTC
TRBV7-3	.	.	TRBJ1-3	CASSLRGSSGNTIYF	TGTGCCAGCAGCCTCCGGGGATCCTCTGGAAACACCATATATTTT
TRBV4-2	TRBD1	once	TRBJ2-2	CASSHDGTGGRGELFF	TGTGCCAGCAGCCATGACGGGACAGGGGGTCGCGGGGAGCTGTTTTTT
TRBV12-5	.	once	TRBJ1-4	CASGPGTVSNEKLFF	TGTGCTAGTGGTCCCGGTACGGTATCTAATGAAAAACTGTTTTTT
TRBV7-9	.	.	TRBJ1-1	CASSPSGGDTEAFF	TGTGCCAGCAGCCCCAGCGGCGGCGACACTGAAGCTTTCTTT
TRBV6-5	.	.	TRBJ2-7	CASSPGLSYEQYF	TGTGCCAGCAGCCCTGGGCTCTCCTACGAGCAGTACTTC
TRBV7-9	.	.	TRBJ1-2	CASSFGGLISGYTF	TGTGCCAGCAGCTTCGGAGGTTTAATAAGTGGCTACACCTTC
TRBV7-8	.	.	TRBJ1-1	CAIRGFLGAGPTEAFF	TGTGCCATCCGGGGATTTTTGGGAGCGGGACCCACTGAAGCTTTCTTT
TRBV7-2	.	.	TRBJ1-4	CASSLVDRTNEKLFF	TGTGCCAGCAGCTTAGTGGACAGAACTAATGAAAAACTGTTTTTT
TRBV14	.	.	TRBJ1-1	CASSQTHRETPEAFF	TGTGCCAGCAGCCAAACCCACCGGGAAACTCCTGAAGCTTTCTTT
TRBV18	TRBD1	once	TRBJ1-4	CASSRIQGQNNEKLFF	TGTGCCAGCTCACGAATACAGGGACAGAATAATGAAAAACTGTTTTTT
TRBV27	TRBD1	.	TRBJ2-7	CASATGGNEQYF	TGTGCCAGCGCGACAGGGGGCAACGAGCAGTACTTC
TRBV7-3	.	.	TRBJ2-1	CASSLHGNIYNEQFF	TGTGCCAGCAGCTTACACGGGAATATCTACAATGAGCAGTTCTTC
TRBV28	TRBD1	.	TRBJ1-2	CASSRTGGAYGYTF	TGTGCCAGCAGTCGGACAGGGGGCGCATATGGCTACACCTTC
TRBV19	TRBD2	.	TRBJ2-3	CASSSLAGGSTDTQYF	TGTGCCAGTAGTAGCCTAGCGGGAGGAAGCACAGATACGCAGTATTTT
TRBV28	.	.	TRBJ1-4	CASSLTPGRTNEKLFF	TGTGCCAGCAGTTTAACCCCAGGAAGAACTAATGAAAAACTGTTTTTT
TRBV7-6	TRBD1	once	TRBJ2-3	CASSIRQGLSTDTQYF	TGTGCCAGCAGCATTAGACAGGGCCTTAGCACAGATACGCAGTATTTT
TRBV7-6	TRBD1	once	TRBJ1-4	CASSKGQGKGLFF	TGTGCCAGCAGCAAAGGACAGGGAAAGGGACTGTTTTTT
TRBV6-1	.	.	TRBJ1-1	CASSVFRQVNTEAFF	TGTGCCAGCAGTGTATTCCGACAGGTGAACACTGAAGCTTTCTTT
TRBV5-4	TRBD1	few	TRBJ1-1	CASSVTGETEAFF	TGTGCCAGCAGCGTGACAGGGGAGACTGAAGCTTTCTTT
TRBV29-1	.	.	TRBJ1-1	CSALAPKDNTEAFF	TGCAGCGCATTGGCTCCGAAAGATAACACTGAAGCTTTCTTT
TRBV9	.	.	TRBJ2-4	CASSVEAAASGRNIQYF	TGTGCCAGCAGCGTAGAGGCCGCTGCGAGCGGGCGGAACATTCAGTACTTC
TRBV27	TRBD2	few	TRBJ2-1	CASSTPGLAGAEFF	TGTGCCAGCAGTACACCGGGACTAGCGGGAGCCGAGTTCTTC
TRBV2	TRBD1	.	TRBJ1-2	CASSGTGSGYTF	TGTGCCAGCAGTGGGACAGGGAGCGGCTACACCTTC
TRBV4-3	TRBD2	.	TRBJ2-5	CASSQDSSGRVETQYF	TGCGCCAGCAGCCAAGACTCGAGCGGGAGGGTGGAGACCCAGTACTTC
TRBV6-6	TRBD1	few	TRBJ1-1	CLSTGPLNTEAFF	TGTCTTTCGACAGGGCCTCTGAACACTGAAGCTTTCTTT
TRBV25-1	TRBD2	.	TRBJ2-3	CASSVTSTNSTDTQYF	TGTGCCAGCAGTGTGACTAGCACCAACAGCACAGATACGCAGTATTTT
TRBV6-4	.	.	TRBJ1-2	CASSDRQDPRRSCGYTF	TGTGCCAGCAGTGACCGACAGGATCCGCGGAGGTCGTGTGGCTACACCTTC
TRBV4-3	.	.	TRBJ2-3	CASSPSGASTDTQYF	TGCGCCAGCAGCCCCAGTGGGGCCAGCACAGATACGCAGTATTTT
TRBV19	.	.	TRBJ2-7	CASSYGGEVHEQYF	TGTGCCAGTAGTTACGGGGGAGAAGTCCACGAGCAGTACTTC
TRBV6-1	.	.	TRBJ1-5	CASSPLGVSNQPQHF	TGTGCCAGCAGTCCACTCGGGGTTAGCAATCAGCCCCAGCATTTT
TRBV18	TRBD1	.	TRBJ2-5	CASSPDRVGETQYF	TGTGCCAGCTCACCAGACAGGGTCGGAGAGACCCAGTACTTC
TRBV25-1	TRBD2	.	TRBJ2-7	CATRGDYEQYF	TGTGCCACCCGGGGGGACTACGAGCAGTACTTC
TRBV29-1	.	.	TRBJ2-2	CSVHRKRQGLNTGELFF	TGCAGCGTTCACCGAAAGAGGCAGGGCCTGAACACCGGGGAGCTGTTTTTT
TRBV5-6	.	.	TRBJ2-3	CASSSPPPPTQYF	TGTGCCAGCAGCTCCCCCCCTCCCCCTACGCAGTATTTT
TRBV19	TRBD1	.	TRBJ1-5	CASSEGQGHNQPQHF	TGTGCCAGTAGCGAGGGACAGGGGCACAATCAGCCCCAGCATTTT
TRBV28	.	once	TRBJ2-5	CASSLAKPNAETQYF	TGTGCCAGCAGTTTAGCCAAACCAAACGCGGAGACCCAGTACTTC
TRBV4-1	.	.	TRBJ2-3	CASSQELAANTDTQYF	TGCGCCAGCAGCCAAGAGTTGGCAGCGAACACAGATACGCAGTATTTT
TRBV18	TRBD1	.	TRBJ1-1	CASSEQQGDPEAFF	TGTGCCAGCTCAGAACAACAGGGGGACCCTGAAGCTTTCTTT
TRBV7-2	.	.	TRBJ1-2	CASSHDGNYGYTF	TGTGCCAGCAGCCACGACGGGAACTATGGCTACACCTTC
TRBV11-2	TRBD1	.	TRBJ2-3	CASSSLPGGADTQYF	TGTGCCAGCAGCTCCCTTCCAGGGGGCGCAGATACGCAGTATTTT
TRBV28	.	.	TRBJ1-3	CASSFRGSGNTIYF	TGTGCCAGCAGCTTTCGGGGGTCTGGAAACACCATATATTTT
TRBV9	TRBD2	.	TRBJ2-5	CASSGGAGQGGETQYF	TGTGCCAGCAGCGGGGGAGCGGGGCAGGGAGGCGAGACCCAGTACTTC
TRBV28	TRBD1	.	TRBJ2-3	CASRPAGQVTTDTQYF	TGTGCCAGCAGACCCGCGGGACAGGTTACCACAGATACGCAGTATTTT
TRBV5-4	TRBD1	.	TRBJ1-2	CASSSDREAYGYTF	TGTGCCAGCAGCTCCGACAGGGAGGCCTATGGCTACACCTTC
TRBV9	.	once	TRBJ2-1	CASAGSDSYNEQFF	TGTGCCAGCGCGGGAAGCGACTCCTACAATGAGCAGTTCTTC
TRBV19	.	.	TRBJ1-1	CASSMRVNTEAFF	TGTGCCAGTAGTATGCGAGTGAACACTGAAGCTTTCTTT